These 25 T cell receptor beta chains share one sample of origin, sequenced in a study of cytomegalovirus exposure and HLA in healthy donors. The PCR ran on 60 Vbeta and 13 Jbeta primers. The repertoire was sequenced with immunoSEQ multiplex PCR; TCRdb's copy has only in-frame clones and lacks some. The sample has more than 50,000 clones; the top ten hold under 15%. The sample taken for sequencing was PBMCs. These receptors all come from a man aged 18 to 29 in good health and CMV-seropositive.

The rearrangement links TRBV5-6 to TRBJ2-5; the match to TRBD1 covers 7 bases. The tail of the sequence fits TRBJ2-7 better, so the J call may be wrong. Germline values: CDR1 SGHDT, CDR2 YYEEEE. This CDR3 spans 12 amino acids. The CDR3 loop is CASSPTGHEQYF. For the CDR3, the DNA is TGTGCCAGCAGCCCGACAGGGCACGAGCAGTACTTC.

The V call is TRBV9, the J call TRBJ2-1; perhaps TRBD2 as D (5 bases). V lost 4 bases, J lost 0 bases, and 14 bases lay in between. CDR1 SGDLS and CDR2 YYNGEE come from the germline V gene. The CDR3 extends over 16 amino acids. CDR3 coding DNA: TGTGCCAGCAGCCCCAAGCGGCTCAGCTCCTACAATGAGCAGTTCTTC. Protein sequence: CASSPKRLSSYNEQFF.

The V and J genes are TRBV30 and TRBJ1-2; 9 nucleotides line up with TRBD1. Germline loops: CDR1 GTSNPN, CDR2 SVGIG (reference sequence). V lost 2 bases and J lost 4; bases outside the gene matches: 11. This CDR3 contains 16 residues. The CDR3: CAWSLNWGQGIYGYTF. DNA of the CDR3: TGTGCCTGGAGTTTGAATTGGGGACAGGGTATCTATGGCTACACCTTC.

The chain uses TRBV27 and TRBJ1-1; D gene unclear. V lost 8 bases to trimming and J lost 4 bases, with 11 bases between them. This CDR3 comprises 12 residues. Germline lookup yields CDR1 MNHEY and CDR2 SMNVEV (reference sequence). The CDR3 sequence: CASFSYGTEAFF. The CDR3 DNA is TGTGCCAGCTTCTCCTACGGCACTGAAGCTTTCTTT.

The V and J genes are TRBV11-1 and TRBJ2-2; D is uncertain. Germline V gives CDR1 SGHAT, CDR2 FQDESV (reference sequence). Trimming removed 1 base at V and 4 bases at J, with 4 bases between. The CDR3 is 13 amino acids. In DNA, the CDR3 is TGTGCCAGCAGCTTAGGGCCCACCGGGGAGCTGTTTTTT. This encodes CASSLGPTGELFF.

The CDR3 coding sequence is TGTGCCAGCAGTGCTAGCGGGACCTACAATGAGCAGTTCTTC. It specifies CASSASGTYNEQFF. The chain uses TRBV11-1 and TRBJ2-1, with 9 bases lining up with TRBD2. The germline V gene encodes CDR1 SGHAT and CDR2 FQDESV (reference sequence). The trim removed 6 bases at V and 2 bases at J, leaving 2 bases unmatched. The length of the CDR3 is 14 residues.

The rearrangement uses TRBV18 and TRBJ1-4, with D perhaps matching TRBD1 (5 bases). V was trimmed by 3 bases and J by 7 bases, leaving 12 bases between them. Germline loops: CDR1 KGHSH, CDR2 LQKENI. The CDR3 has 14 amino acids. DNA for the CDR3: TGTGCCAGCTCACCGACAGCCGAGAGTGAAAAACTGTTTTTT. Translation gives CASSPTAESEKLFF.

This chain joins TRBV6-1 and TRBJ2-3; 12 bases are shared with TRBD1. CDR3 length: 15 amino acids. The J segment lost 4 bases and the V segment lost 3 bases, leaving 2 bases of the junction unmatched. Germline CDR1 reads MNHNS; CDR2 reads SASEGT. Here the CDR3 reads CASSERDRGPDTQYF. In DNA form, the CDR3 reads TGTGCCAGCAGTGAGCGGGACAGGGGGCCAGATACGCAGTATTTT.

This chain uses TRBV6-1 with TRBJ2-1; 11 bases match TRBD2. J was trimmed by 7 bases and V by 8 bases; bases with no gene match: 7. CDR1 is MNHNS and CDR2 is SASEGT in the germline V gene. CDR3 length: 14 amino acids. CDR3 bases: TGTGCCAGCCTATTAGCGGGAGGGCCTAATGAGCAGTTCTTC. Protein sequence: CASLLAGGPNEQFF.

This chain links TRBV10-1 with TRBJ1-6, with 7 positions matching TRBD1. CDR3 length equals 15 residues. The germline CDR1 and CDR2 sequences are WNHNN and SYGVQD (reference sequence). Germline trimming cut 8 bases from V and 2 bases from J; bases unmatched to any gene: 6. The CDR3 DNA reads TGCGCCAGCCTCAGGGACAGACCCTATAATTCACCCCTCCACTTT. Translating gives CASLRDRPYNSPLHF.

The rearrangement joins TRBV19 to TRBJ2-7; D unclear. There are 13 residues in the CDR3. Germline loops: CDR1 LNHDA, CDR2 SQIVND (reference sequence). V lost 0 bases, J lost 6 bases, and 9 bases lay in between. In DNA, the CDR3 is TGTGCCAGTAGTATAGACCCTCCGGGCGAGCAGTACTTC. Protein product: CASSIDPPGEQYF.

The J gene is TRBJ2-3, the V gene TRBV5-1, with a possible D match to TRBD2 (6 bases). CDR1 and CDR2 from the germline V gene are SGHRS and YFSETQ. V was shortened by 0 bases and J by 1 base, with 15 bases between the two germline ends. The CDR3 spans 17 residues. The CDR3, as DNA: TGCGCCAGCAGCTTGGAGGGGACTTCTCTTCGCACAGATACGCAGTATTTT. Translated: CASSLEGTSLRTDTQYF.

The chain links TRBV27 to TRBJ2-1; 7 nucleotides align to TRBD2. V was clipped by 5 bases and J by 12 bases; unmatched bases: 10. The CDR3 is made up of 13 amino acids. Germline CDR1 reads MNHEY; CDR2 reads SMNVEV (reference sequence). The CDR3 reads CASSLREGRWQFF. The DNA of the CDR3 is TGTGCCAGCAGTCTAAGGGAGGGCCGGTGGCAGTTCTTC.

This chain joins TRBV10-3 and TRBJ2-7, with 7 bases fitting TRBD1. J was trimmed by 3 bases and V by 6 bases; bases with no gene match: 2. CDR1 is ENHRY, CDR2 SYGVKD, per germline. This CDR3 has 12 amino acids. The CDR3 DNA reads TGTGCCATCAGCGGGGACAGCTACGAGCAGTACTTC. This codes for CAISGDSYEQYF.

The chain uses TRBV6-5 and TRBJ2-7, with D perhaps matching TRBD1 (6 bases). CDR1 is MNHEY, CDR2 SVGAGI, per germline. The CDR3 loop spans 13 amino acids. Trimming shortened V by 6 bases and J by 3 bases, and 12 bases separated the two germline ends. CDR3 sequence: CASRPTGDYEQYF. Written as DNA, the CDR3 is TGTGCCAGCAGACCGACAGGAGACTACGAGCAGTACTTC.

The CDR3 DNA follows: TGTGCCAGCAGCCCCGACAGATCCGAGCAGTACTTC. It encodes CASSPDRSEQYF. The J gene is TRBJ2-7, the V gene TRBV13; a possible D gene is TRBD1 (5 bases). Per the germline V gene, CDR1 is PRHDT and CDR2 is FYEKMQ (reference sequence). The CDR3 covers 12 residues. Trimming took 5 bases from V and 6 from J, leaving 11 bases between them.

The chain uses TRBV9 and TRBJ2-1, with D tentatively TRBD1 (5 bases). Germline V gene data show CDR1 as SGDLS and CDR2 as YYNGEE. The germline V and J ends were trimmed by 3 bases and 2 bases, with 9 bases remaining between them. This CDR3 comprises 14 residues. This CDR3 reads CASSEGPPYNEQFF. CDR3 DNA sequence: TGTGCCAGCAGCGAGGGGCCCCCCTACAATGAGCAGTTCTTC.

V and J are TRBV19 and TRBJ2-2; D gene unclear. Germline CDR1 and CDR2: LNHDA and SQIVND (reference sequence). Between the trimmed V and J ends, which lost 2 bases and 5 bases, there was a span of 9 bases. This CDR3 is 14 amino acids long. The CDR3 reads CASSINYWTGELFF. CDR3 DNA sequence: TGTGCCAGTAGTATAAACTACTGGACCGGGGAGCTGTTTTTT.

The CDR3 DNA follows: TGCGCCAGCAGCATTTGGACGGGGAATTCTAACTATGGCTACACCTTC. Protein: CASSIWTGNSNYGYTF. The genes are TRBV5-1 and TRBJ1-2; no clear D. CDR1 and CDR2 (germline): SGHRS, YFSETQ. There are 16 residues in the CDR3. Trimming removed 4 bases from V and 0 bases from J, with 16 bases in between.

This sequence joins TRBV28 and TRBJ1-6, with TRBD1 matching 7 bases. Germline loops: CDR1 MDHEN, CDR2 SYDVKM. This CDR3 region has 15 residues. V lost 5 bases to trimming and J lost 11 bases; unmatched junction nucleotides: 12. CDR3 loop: CASSRLGTAKPPLHF. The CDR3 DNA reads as TGTGCCAGCAGTCGCCTCGGGACAGCTAAGCCACCCCTCCACTTT.

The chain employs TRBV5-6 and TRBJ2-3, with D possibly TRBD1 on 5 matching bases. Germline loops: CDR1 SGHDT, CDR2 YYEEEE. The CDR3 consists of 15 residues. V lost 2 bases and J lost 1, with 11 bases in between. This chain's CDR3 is CASSLQEIGTDTQYF. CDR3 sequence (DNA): TGTGCCAGCAGCTTACAGGAGATCGGCACAGATACGCAGTATTTT.

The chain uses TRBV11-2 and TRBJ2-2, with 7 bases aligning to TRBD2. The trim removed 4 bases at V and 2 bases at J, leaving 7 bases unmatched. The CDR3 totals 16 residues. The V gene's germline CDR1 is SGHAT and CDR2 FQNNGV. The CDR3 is CASSSLTSLNTGELFF. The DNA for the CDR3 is TGTGCCAGCAGCTCGCTGACTAGCCTAAACACCGGGGAGCTGTTTTTT. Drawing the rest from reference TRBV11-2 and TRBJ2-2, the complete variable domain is EAGVAQSPRYKIIEKRQSVAFWCNPISGHATLYWYQQILGQGPKLLIQFQNNGVVDDSQLPKDRFSAERLKGVDSTLKIQPAKLEDSAVYLCASSSLTSLNTGELFFGEGSRLTVL.

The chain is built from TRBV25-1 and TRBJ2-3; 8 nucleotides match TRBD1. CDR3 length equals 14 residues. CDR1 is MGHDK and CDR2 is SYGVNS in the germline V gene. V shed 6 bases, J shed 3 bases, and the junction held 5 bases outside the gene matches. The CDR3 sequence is CASSRGRITDTQYF. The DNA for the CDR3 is TGTGCCAGCAGCAGGGGGCGCATTACAGATACGCAGTATTTT.

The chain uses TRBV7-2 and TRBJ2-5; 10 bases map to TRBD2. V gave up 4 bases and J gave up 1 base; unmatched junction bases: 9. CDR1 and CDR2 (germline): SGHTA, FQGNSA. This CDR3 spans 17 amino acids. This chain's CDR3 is CASSSSPGLAFQETQYF. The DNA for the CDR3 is TGTGCCAGCAGCTCTAGTCCGGGACTAGCGTTCCAAGAGACCCAGTACTTC.

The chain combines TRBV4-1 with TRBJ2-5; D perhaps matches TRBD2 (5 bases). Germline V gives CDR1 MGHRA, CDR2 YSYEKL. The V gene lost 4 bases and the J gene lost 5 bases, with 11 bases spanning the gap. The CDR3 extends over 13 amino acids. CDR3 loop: CASSLEGGETQYF. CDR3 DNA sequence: TGCGCCAGCAGCCTCGAGGGCGGGGAGACCCAGTACTTC.